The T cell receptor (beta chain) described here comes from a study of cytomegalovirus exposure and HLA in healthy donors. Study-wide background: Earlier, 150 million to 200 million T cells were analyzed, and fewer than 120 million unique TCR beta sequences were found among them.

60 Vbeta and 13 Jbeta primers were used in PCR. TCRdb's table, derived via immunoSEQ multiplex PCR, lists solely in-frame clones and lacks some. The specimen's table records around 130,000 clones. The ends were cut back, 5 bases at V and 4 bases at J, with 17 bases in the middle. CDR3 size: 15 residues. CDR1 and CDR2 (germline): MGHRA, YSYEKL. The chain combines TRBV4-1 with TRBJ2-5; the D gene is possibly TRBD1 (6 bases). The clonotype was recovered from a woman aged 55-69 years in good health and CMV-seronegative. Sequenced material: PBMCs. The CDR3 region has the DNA TGCGCCAGCAGCGAGGACTCCCTGGGGGCAGAGACCCAGTACTTC. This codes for CASSEDSLGAETQYF.